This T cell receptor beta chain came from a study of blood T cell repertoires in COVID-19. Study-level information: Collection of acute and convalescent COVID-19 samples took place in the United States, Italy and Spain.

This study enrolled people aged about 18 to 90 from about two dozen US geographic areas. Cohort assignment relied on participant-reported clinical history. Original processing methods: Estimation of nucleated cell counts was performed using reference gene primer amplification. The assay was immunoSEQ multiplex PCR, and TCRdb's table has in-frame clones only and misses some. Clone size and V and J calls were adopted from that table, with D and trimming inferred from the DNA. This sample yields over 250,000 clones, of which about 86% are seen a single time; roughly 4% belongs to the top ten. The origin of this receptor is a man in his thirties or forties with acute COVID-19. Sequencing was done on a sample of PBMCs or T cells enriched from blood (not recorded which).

The CDR3 DNA sequence: TGTGCCAGCAGCTTGGACAGGGGGCTTCAGCCCCAGCATTTT. Translating it yields CASSLDRGLQPQHF. This chain links TRBV7-9 with TRBJ1-5; 11 bases agree with TRBD1. This CDR3 is 14 amino acids long. V shed 3 bases, J shed 6 bases, and the junction held 1 base outside the gene matches. The germline CDR1 and CDR2 sequences are SEHNR and FQNEAQ (reference sequence).